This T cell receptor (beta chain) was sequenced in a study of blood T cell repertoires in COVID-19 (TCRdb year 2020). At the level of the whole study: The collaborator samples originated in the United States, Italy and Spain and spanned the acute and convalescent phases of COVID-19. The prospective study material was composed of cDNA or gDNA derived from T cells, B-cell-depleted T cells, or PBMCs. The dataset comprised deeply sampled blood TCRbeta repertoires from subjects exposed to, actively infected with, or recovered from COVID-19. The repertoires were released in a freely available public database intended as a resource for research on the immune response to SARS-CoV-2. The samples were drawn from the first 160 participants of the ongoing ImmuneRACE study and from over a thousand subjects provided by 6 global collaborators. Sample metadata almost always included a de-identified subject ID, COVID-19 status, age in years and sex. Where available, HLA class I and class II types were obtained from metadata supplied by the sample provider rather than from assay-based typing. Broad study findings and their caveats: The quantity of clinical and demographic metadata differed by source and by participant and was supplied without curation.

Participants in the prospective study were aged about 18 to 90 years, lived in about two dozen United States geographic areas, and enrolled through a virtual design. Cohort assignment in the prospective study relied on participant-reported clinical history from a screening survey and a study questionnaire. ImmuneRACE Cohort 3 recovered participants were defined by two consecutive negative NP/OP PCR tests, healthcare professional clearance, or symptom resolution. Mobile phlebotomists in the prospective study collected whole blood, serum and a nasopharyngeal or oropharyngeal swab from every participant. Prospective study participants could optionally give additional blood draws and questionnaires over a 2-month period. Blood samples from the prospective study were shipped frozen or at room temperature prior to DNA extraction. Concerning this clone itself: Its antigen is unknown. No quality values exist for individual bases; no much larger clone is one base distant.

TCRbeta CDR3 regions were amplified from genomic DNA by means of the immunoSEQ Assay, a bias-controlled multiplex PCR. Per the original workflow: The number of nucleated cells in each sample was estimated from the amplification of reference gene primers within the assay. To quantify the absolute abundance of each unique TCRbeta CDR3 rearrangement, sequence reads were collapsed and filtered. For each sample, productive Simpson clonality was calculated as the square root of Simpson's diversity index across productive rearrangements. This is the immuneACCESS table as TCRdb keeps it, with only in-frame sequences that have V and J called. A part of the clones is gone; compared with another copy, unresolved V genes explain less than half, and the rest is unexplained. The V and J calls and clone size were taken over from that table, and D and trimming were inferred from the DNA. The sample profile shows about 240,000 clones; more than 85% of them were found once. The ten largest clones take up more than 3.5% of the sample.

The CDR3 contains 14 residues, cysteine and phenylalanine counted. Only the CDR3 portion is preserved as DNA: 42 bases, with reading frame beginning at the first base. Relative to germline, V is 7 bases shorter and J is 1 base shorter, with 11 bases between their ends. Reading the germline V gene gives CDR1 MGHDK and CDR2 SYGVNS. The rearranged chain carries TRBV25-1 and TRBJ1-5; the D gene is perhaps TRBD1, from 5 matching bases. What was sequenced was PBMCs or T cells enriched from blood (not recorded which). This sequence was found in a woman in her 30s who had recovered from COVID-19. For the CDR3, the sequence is CASNSGSSNQPQHF. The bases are TGTGCCAGCAATTCAGGGTCAAGCAATCAGCCCCAGCATTTT.